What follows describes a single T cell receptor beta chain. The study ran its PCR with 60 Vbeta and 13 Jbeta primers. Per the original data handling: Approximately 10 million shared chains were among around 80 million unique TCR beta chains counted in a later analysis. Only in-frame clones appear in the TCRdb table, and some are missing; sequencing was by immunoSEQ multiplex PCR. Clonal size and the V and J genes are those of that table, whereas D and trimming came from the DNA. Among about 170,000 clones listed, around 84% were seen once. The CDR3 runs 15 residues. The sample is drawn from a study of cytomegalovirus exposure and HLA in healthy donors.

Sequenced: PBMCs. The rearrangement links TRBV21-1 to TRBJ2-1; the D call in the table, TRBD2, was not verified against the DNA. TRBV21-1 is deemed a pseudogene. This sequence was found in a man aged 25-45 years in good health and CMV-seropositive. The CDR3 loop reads CASTPLAGSANEQFF. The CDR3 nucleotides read TGTGCCAGCACGCCCTTAGCGGGGAGTGCCAATGAGCAGTTCTTC.